These 32 T cell receptor beta chains originate from one sample sequenced in a study of blood T cell repertoires in COVID-19. The repertoire was sequenced with immunoSEQ multiplex PCR; TCRdb's copy has only in-frame clones and lacks some. The sample consists of almost 200,000 clones, 89% of them appearing once. Input material: PBMCs or T cells enriched from blood (not recorded which). These receptors came from a woman aged 18-29 years who had recovered from COVID-19.

The chain joins TRBV24-1 to TRBJ1-2, with D perhaps TRBD1 (5 bases). Germline V lookup: CDR1 KGHDR, CDR2 SFDVKD. This CDR3 spans 13 amino acids. Trimming removed 4 bases at V and 3 bases at J, with 8 bases between. In nucleotides, the CDR3 is TGTGCCACCAGTGAAGCAGGGTACTATGGCTACACCTTC. Translating it yields CATSEAGYYGYTF.

This rearrangement joins TRBV5-1 to TRBJ1-2; D might be TRBD1 (5 bases). The germline V gene encodes CDR1 SGHRS and CDR2 YFSETQ. The CDR3 contains 15 residues. Trimming stripped 2 bases from V and 6 bases from J, with 17 bases between. The CDR3 sequence: CASSFGRRDFDGYTF. The CDR3 bases are TGCGCCAGCAGCTTTGGTCGCAGGGACTTTGATGGCTACACCTTC.

Here the CDR3 reads CASTPGAGRGYEKLFF. The DNA of the CDR3 is TGTGCCAGCACTCCCGGTGCGGGGAGGGGGTATGAAAAACTGTTTTTT. V gene TRBV28 combines with J gene TRBJ1-4; tentative D call: TRBD1 (6 bases). V was cut by 7 bases and J by 6 bases, with 21 bases left in between. Germline V lookup: CDR1 MDHEN, CDR2 SYDVKM. The CDR3 consists of 16 residues.

The V gene is TRBV27, the J gene TRBJ1-2; 7 bases agree with TRBD1. CDR1 and CDR2 (germline): MNHEY, SMNVEV (reference sequence). J lost 7 bases, V lost 2 bases, and 4 bases had no gene match. This CDR3 region has 13 residues. CDR3 nucleotides: TGTGCCAGCAGTTTAAACAGGGGAAGTGGCTACACCTTC. It translates to CASSLNRGSGYTF.

V usage is TRBV14 and J usage is TRBJ2-7; maybe TRBD1 (6 bases). CDR3 length equals 12 residues. Germline CDR1 SGHDN, CDR2 FVKESK. The V end was cut by 5 bases, the J end by 3 bases, with 8 bases between. The chain's CDR3 is CASSADSYEQYF. In DNA, the CDR3 is TGTGCCAGCAGCGCGGACAGCTACGAGCAGTACTTC.

DNA for the CDR3: TGTGCCACCAGCTTCTCCCCACTATCCGCGGGGGGGCCTTTCAATGAGCAGTTCTTC. Amino acid sequence: CATSFSPLSAGGPFNEQFF. The rearrangement links TRBV15 to TRBJ2-1; 9 bases agree with TRBD2. Per the germline V gene, CDR1 is LNHNV and CDR2 is YYDKDF (reference sequence). This CDR3 region has 19 residues. Germline trimming cut 5 bases from V and 6 bases from J; bases unmatched to any gene: 20.

V is TRBV6-5 and J is TRBJ1-3; no clear D gene. Germline lookup yields CDR1 MNHEY and CDR2 SVGAGI. V was trimmed by 4 bases and J by 0 bases, leaving 10 bases between them. The CDR3 is 15 amino acids. The CDR3 DNA follows: TGTGCCAGCAGTTCCTACAGCAGCTCTGGAAACACCATATATTTT. Its protein product is CASSSYSSSGNTIYF.

V gene TRBV5-6 combines with J gene TRBJ2-7, with D perhaps TRBD2 (5 bases). There are 12 residues in the CDR3. Germline CDR1 reads SGHDT; CDR2 reads YYEEEE. V lost 4 bases and J lost 8, with 13 bases in between. The CDR3 is CASSHRGSKQYF. The CDR3 nucleotides read TGTGCCAGCAGCCACCGGGGATCCAAGCAGTACTTC. Combining the CDR3 with reference TRBV5-6 and TRBJ2-7 gives the whole variable domain DAGVTQSPTHLIKTRGQQVTLRCSPKSGHDTVSWYQQALGQGPQFIFQYYEEEERQRGNFPDRFSGHQFPNYSSELNVNALLLGDSALYLCASSHRGSKQYFGPGTRLTVT.

The chain uses TRBV7-9 and TRBJ1-5; D is perhaps TRBD1 (6 bases). Per the germline V gene, CDR1 is SEHNR and CDR2 is FQNEAQ (reference sequence). Between the trimmed V and J ends, which lost 5 bases and 5 bases, there was a span of 16 bases. The CDR3 extends over 15 amino acids. The CDR3 sequence is CASSPLGTQDQPQHF. For the CDR3, the DNA is TGTGCCAGCAGCCCGCTAGGGACACAGGATCAGCCCCAGCATTTT.

The J gene is TRBJ1-1, the V gene TRBV29-1; 8 bases line up with TRBD1. This CDR3 is 14 amino acids long. The V gene's germline CDR1 is SQVTM and CDR2 ANQGSEA. V was pared by 1 base and J by 6 bases, with 7 bases of the junction left unmatched. In nucleotides, the CDR3 is TGCAGCGTTGAAGGGGCGACAGGGGAGGCTGAAGCTTTCTTT. Its protein product is CSVEGATGEAEAFF.

DNA for the CDR3: TGTGCCAGCAGCATAGTGGTAGCCGGGGAGCTGTTTTTT. Its protein product is CASSIVVAGELFF. The chain has TRBV5-6 and TRBJ2-2; D is undetermined. Per the germline V gene, CDR1 is SGHDT and CDR2 is YYEEEE. V lost 4 bases to trimming and J lost 6 bases, with 10 bases between them. The CDR3 contains 13 residues.

The J gene is TRBJ1-4, the V gene TRBV5-1, with 8 nucleotides matching TRBD1. CDR1 and CDR2 from the germline V gene are SGHRS and YFSETQ. The V segment lost 4 bases and the J segment 4 bases; nucleotides outside the gene matches: 3. The CDR3 spans 14 residues. CDR3 residues: CASSQGQGNEKLFF. CDR3 coding DNA: TGCGCCAGCAGCCAAGGACAGGGTAATGAAAAACTGTTTTTT.

This chain joins TRBV9 and TRBJ1-6, with 7 nucleotides matching TRBD1. V shed 3 bases and J 6 bases; nucleotides not matched to a gene: 6. Germline CDR1 SGDLS, CDR2 YYNGEE. The CDR3 consists of 15 residues. In DNA form, the CDR3 reads TGTGCCAGCAGCGCCGGTGACAGGGTTAATTCACCCCTCCACTTT. Protein: CASSAGDRVNSPLHF.

This clone appeared a few times. The CDR3 here is CASSQTTGSYGYTF. In DNA form, the CDR3 reads TGTGCCAGCAGCCAAACGACGGGGAGCTATGGCTACACCTTC. This sequence joins TRBV4-2 and TRBJ1-2, with no clear D. This CDR3 contains 14 residues. Germline values: CDR1 LGHNA, CDR2 YNFKEQ. V lost 2 bases and J lost 4, with 11 bases in between.

DNA of the CDR3: TGTGCCAGCAGCCCCGGGACTAGCGGGGGAGGAGAGACCCAGTACTTC. Translating gives CASSPGTSGGGETQYF. The chain recombines TRBV3-1 (or the pseudogene TRBV3-2) with TRBJ2-5, with 14 bases matching TRBD2. Trimming at V came to 4 bases and at J to 4 bases, leaving 5 bases not matched to a gene. CDR3 size: 16 residues. CDR1 LGHDT and CDR2 YNNKEL come from the germline V gene (reference sequence).

The chain is built from TRBV7-7 and TRBJ1-1; TRBD1 might be the D (6 bases). The CDR3 is 14 residues long. The germline gives CDR1 SSHAT, CDR2 FNYEAQ (reference sequence). Trimming stripped 3 bases from V and 2 bases from J, with 10 bases between. The CDR3 reads CASSLKTGNTEAFF. In nucleotides, the CDR3 is TGTGCCAGCAGCTTGAAGACAGGTAACACTGAAGCTTTCTTT.

The V call is TRBV7-9, the J call TRBJ1-6; D not certain. V lost 4 bases, J lost 14 bases, and 18 bases lay in between. This CDR3 has 14 amino acids. CDR1 SEHNR and CDR2 FQNEAQ come from the germline V gene (reference sequence). The CDR3 DNA reads TGTGCCAGCAGCTCCTGGGAGGGCCCCAGGACCCTCCACTTT. Its translation: CASSSWEGPRTLHF.

The chain links TRBV5-8 to TRBJ1-1, with D hard to call. Germline V gene data show CDR1 as SGHTS and CDR2 as YDEGEE. This CDR3 region has 12 residues. The germline V and J ends were trimmed by 2 bases and 11 bases, with 13 bases remaining between them. CDR3 loop: CASSLRQAAAFF. Here the CDR3 DNA reads TGTGCCAGCAGCTTAAGACAAGCTGCCGCTTTCTTT.

The V and J genes are TRBV10-3 and TRBJ1-6, with 7 bases aligning to TRBD1. Germline V gene data show CDR1 as ENHRY and CDR2 as SYGVKD. The junction had 9 bases not matched to a gene; V was cut back by 5 bases and J by 5 bases. The CDR3 runs to 16 residues. In DNA, the CDR3 is TGTGCCATCAGTACTAGTCGGGACAGTGATAATTCACCCCTCCACTTT. Translated: CAISTSRDSDNSPLHF.

The rearrangement links TRBV10-1 to TRBJ1-4; maybe TRBD1 (5 bases). Germline assignment: CDR1 WNHNN and CDR2 SYGVQD (reference sequence). The V and J ends lost 4 bases and 4 bases respectively, with 16 bases between them. This CDR3 is 16 amino acids long. The chain's CDR3 is CASSASGGTGNEKLFF. CDR3 DNA sequence: TGCGCCAGCAGTGCGTCCGGAGGGACTGGTAATGAAAAACTGTTTTTT.

V usage is TRBV12-3 or TRBV12-4 and J usage is TRBJ1-2; D ambiguous. The CDR3 length is 11 residues. V dropped 10 bases and J dropped 2 bases, with 8 bases sitting between them. The CDR3 sequence: CAIGANYGYTF. The DNA of the CDR3 is TGTGCCATTGGAGCAAACTATGGCTACACCTTC.

The chain carries TRBV11-3 and TRBJ1-4, with D unclear. V was pared by 1 base and J by 5 bases, with 5 bases between. Per the germline V gene, CDR1 is SGHNT and CDR2 is YENEEA. This CDR3 spans 13 amino acids. The CDR3 reads CASSLGRNEKLFF. The CDR3 DNA reads TGTGCCAGCAGCTTAGGCAGGAATGAAAAACTGTTTTTT.

About this clone: At one boundary the junction diverges from the germline segment, which might be a read error. The chain uses TRBV29-1 and TRBJ1-1, with D possibly TRBD1 on 5 matching bases. This CDR3 comprises 14 residues. The germline V gene encodes CDR1 SQVTM and CDR2 ANQGSEA. The CDR3 coding sequence is TGCAGCGTCGAAGCTCTTACCGGGACTGGAGAAGCTTTCTTT. Protein sequence: CSVEALTGTGEAFF. Filled out from reference TRBV29-1 and TRBJ1-1, the complete variable domain reads SAVISQKPSRDICQRGTSLTIQCQVDSQVTMMFWYRQQPGQSLTLIATANQGSEATYESGFVIDKFPISRPNLTFSTLTVSNMSPEDSSIYLCSVEALTGTGEAFFGQGTRLTVV.

The rearrangement joins TRBV4-1 to TRBJ2-2; D ambiguous. Germline-derived CDR1 and CDR2 are MGHRA and YSYEKL. This CDR3 region has 15 residues. V was cut by 4 bases and J by 0 bases, with 9 bases left in between. The CDR3 loop reads CASSPKLSNTGELFF. DNA for the CDR3: TGCGCCAGCAGCCCGAAACTATCGAACACCGGGGAGCTGTTTTTT.

This chain uses TRBV2 with TRBJ2-3; TRBD2 aligns across 8 bases. The germline CDR1 and CDR2 sequences are SNHLY and FYNNEI. The CDR3 runs to 16 residues. Losses at the gene ends were 1 base for V and 0 bases for J; bases not matched to a gene: 3. The chain's CDR3 is CASSEDTSGSTDTQYF. The CDR3 bases are TGTGCCAGCAGTGAAGACACTAGCGGTAGCACAGATACGCAGTATTTT.

The rearrangement links TRBV5-6 to TRBJ1-2; weak D call: TRBD1 (6 bases). V was trimmed by 5 bases and J by 8 bases, leaving 16 bases between them. Germline V gives CDR1 SGHDT, CDR2 YYEEEE. The CDR3 is made up of 13 amino acids. The CDR3 sequence: CASSSAGAHGYTF. CDR3 nucleotide sequence: TGTGCCAGCAGTTCGGCGGGGGCGCACGGCTACACCTTC.

This chain uses TRBV2 with TRBJ1-2; D unclear. Germline CDR1 reads SNHLY; CDR2 reads FYNNEI. Deletions cut 3 bases from V and 6 bases from J, with 20 bases between. The CDR3 length is 16 residues. The CDR3 coding sequence is TGTGCCAGCAGTGATGACAAGACATGGGAGCGGGATGGCTACACCTTC. Translation gives CASSDDKTWERDGYTF.

This clone was detected only once. This chain uses TRBV27 with TRBJ2-3; D remains unclear. CDR3 length: 15 residues. Trimming removed 1 base from V and 7 bases from J, with 15 bases in between. Germline lookup yields CDR1 MNHEY and CDR2 SMNVEV (reference sequence). CDR3 sequence reads: CASSLLSPDLYTQYF. In nucleotides, the CDR3 is TGTGCCAGCAGTTTATTAAGCCCCGATCTATATACGCAGTATTTT.

V gene TRBV21-1 combines with J gene TRBJ1-5. TRBV21-1 is recorded as a pseudogene. The CDR3 runs to 15 residues. Written as DNA, the CDR3 is TGTGCCAGCATGGGGGGGGCCAGACGGAATCAGCCCCAGCATTTT. Translated, it gives CASMGGARRNQPQHF.

As DNA, the CDR3 is TGTGCCAGCAGTCGGACAGGCCCCTATGGCTACACCTTC. This translates into CASSRTGPYGYTF. The chain employs TRBV28 and TRBJ1-2, with 7 bases identical to TRBD1. Germline V lookup: CDR1 MDHEN, CDR2 SYDVKM. This CDR3 contains 13 residues. The junction had 4 bases not matched to a gene; V was cut back by 5 bases and J by 4 bases.

This clone was observed once. The chain couples TRBV30 to TRBJ1-1; TRBD1 aligns across 9 bases. The CDR3 spans 14 residues. Trimming at V came to 5 bases and at J to 2 bases, leaving 6 bases not matched to a gene. Per the germline V gene, CDR1 is GTSNPN and CDR2 is SVGIG (reference sequence). CDR3 DNA sequence: TGTGCCTGGGGGACAGGGATTTTAAACACTGAAGCTTTCTTT. It specifies CAWGTGILNTEAFF.

The chain couples TRBV7-9 to TRBJ1-6; 8 bases align to TRBD1. This CDR3 is built from 17 residues. Looked up from germline, CDR1 is SEHNR and CDR2 is FQNEAQ (reference sequence). V lost 1 base, J lost 0 bases, and 2 bases stayed unmatched. CDR3 amino acids: CASSLGQGSSYNSPLHF. CDR3 sequence (DNA): TGTGCCAGCAGCTTAGGACAGGGGAGCTCCTATAATTCACCCCTCCACTTT.